The TCR beta chain under discussion was sequenced for a study of T-cell memory formation after mild COVID-19. Whole-study findings and limits: The authors left the SARS-CoV-2 specificity of second-wave clones peaking on day 37 unconfirmed.

UMIs and sample barcodes were carried by the TCR alpha and TCR beta cDNA libraries that 5'RACE produced using constant-segment primers. TCRdb redid the calling of the 5' RACE reads with MiXCR, one entry per CDR3 protein. This sample has about 190,000 distinct CDR3 sequences, with around 16% found just once. The CDR3 is made up of 12 amino acids. The V gene lost 4 bases and the J gene lost 4 bases, with 7 bases spanning the gap. There are a few counts of this clonotype. Its antigen is still unknown. The receptor comes from an adult woman who had mild COVID-19 (a few samples of this study predate the infection). Cell type and time point are not known. The sample taken for sequencing was PBMCs or a T cell subset sorted from them (not recorded which). The chain links TRBV12-3 or TRBV12-4 to TRBJ1-1, with no clear D. The CDR3: CASSSGGTEAFF. The CDR3 coding sequence is TGTGCCAGCAGTTCTGGAGGCACTGAAGCTTTCTTT.